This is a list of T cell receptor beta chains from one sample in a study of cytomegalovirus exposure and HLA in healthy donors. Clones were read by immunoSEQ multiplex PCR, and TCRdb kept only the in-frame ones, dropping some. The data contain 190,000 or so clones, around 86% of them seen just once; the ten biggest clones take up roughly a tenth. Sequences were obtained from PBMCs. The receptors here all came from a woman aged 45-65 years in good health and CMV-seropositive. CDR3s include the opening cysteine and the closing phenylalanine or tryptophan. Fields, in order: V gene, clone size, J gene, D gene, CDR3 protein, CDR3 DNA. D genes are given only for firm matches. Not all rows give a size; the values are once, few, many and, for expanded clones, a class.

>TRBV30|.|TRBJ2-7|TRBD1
CAWTGQGFSYEQYF
TGTGCCTGGACCGGACAGGGGTTCTCCTACGAGCAGTACTTC
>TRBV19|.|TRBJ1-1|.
CATSVTANTEAFF
TGTGCCACTAGCGTGACAGCCAACACTGAAGCTTTCTTT
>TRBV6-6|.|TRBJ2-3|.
CASSYQDTQYF
TGTGCCAGCAGTTACCAGGATACGCAGTATTTT
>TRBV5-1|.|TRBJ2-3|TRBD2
CASRGLAGRHTQYF
TGCGCCAGCAGGGGACTAGCGGGGAGGCATACGCAGTATTTT
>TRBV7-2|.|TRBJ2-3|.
CASSLGLQDTQYF
TGTGCCAGCAGCTTAGGTCTGCAGGATACGCAGTATTTT
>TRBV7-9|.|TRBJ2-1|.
CASSLGSSFNEQFF
TGTGCCAGCAGCTTAGGGTCTAGCTTCAATGAGCAGTTCTTC
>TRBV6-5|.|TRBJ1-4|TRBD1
CASSRTGSHEKLFF
TGTGCCAGCAGTAGGACAGGGAGCCATGAAAAACTGTTTTTT
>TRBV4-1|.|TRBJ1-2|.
CASSQERGASYGYTF
TGCGCCAGCAGCCAAGAACGGGGGGCCTCCTATGGCTACACCTTC
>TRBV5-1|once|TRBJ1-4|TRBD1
CASSLGQVRGEKLFF
TGCGCCAGCAGCTTAGGACAGGTCCGAGGGGAAAAACTGTTTTTT
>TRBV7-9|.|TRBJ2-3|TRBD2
CASSPPGLAHTQYF
TGTGCCAGCAGCCCACCAGGACTAGCCCATACGCAGTATTTT
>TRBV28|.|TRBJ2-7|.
CASNEGTYEQYF
TGTGCCAGCAACGAGGGAACATACGAGCAGTACTTC
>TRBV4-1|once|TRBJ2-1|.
CASSQDRGFSSYNEQFF
TGCGCCAGCAGCCAAGACAGGGGTTTTTCCTCCTACAATGAGCAGTTCTTC
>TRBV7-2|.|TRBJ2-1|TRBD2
CASSLEWGGQFF
TGTGCCAGCAGCTTAGAGTGGGGGGGACAGTTCTTC
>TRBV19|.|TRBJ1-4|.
CASSMGFLGGLNEKLFF
TGTGCCAGTAGTATGGGTTTCTTGGGGGGATTAAATGAAAAACTGTTTTTT
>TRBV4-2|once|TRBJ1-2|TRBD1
CASSRPGQGSDYGYTF
TGTGCCAGCAGCCGCCCGGGACAGGGCTCCGACTATGGCTACACCTTC
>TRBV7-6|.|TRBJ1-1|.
CASSLASPPTEAFF
TGTGCCAGCAGCTTAGCGAGCCCCCCTACTGAAGCTTTCTTT
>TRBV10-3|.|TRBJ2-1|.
CATASGDYNEQFF
TGTGCCACCGCTTCGGGGGACTACAATGAGCAGTTCTTC
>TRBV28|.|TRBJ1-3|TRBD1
CASSPGQGFGNTIYF
TGTGCCAGCAGTCCGGGACAGGGATTTGGAAACACCATATATTTT
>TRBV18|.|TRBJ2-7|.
CASSPPAGQYEQYF
TGTGCCAGCTCACCACCGGCAGGACAGTACGAGCAGTACTTC
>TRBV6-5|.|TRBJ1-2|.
CASRLGGGGYGYTF
TGTGCCAGCAGACTAGGTGGGGGGGGCTATGGCTACACCTTC
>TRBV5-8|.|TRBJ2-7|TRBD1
CASSRDRGLYEQYF
TGTGCCAGCAGCCGAGACAGGGGGCTCTACGAGCAGTACTTC
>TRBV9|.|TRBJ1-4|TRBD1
CASSARGTGFSEKLFF
TGTGCCAGCAGCGCTCGCGGGACAGGGTTTAGTGAAAAACTGTTTTTT
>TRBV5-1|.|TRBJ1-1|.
CASSQGQNTEAFF
TGCGCCAGCAGTCAGGGACAGAACACTGAAGCTTTCTTT
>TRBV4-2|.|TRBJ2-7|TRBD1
CASSQAPGGRGREQYF
TGTGCCAGCAGCCAAGCCCCCGGTGGCAGGGGGCGTGAGCAGTACTTC
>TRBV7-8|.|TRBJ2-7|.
CASSLGTYSEQYF
TGTGCCAGCAGCTTAGGGACATACAGCGAGCAGTACTTC
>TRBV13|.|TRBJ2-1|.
CASSSSQVVSYNEQFF
TGTGCCAGCAGCTCCTCACAGGTTGTCTCCTACAATGAGCAGTTCTTC
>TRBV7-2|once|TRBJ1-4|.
CASSLGLGEKLFF
TGTGCCAGCAGCTTAGGTCTAGGTGAAAAACTGTTTTTT
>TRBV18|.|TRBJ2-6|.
CASSPSTEVSSGANVLTF
TGTGCCAGCTCACCTTCGACGGAGGTCTCTTCTGGGGCCAACGTCCTGACTTTC
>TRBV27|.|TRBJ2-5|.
CASSSPGSRTQYF
TGTGCCAGCAGTTCTCCGGGATCGCGGACCCAGTACTTC
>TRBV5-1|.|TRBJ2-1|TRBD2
CASSPGGAGSYNEQFF
TGCGCCAGCAGCCCCGGGGGGGCGGGCTCCTACAATGAGCAGTTCTTC
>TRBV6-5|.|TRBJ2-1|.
CASADSHNEQFF
TGTGCCAGCGCGGACAGTCACAATGAGCAGTTCTTC
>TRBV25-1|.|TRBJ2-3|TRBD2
CASSDRLAGFSTDTQYF
TGTGCCAGCAGTGACCGACTAGCGGGGTTTAGCACAGATACGCAGTATTTT
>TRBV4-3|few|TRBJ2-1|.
CASSQDLEFSGNEQFF
TGCGCCAGCAGCCAAGATTTGGAGTTTTCAGGGAATGAGCAGTTCTTC
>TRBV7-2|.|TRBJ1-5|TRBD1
CASSFRTGGIQPQHF
TGTGCCAGCAGCTTCCGGACAGGGGGTATTCAGCCCCAGCATTTT
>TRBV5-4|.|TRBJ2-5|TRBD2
CASSHPIAGGQETQYF
TGTGCCAGCAGCCATCCAATAGCGGGGGGGCAAGAGACCCAGTACTTC
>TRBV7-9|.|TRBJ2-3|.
CASSLSFRDTQYF
TGTGCCAGCAGCTTAAGCTTCAGGGATACGCAGTATTTT
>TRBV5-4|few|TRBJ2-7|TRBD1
CASSGQGKLTDEQYF
TGTGCCAGCAGCGGACAGGGGAAGTTGACGGACGAGCAGTACTTC
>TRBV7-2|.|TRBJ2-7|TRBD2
CASQLAGGVGEQYF
TGTGCCAGCCAACTAGCGGGGGGGGTAGGGGAGCAGTACTTC
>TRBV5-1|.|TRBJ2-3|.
CASSSPPGHRLSTDTQYF
TGCGCCAGCAGCTCGCCTCCGGGACACCGTTTGAGCACAGATACGCAGTATTTT
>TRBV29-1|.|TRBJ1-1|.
CSGVRVANTEAFF
TGCAGCGGTGTCAGGGTGGCGAACACTGAAGCTTTCTTT
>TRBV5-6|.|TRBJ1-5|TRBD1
CASSLRQGASVQPQHF
TGTGCCAGCAGCTTAAGACAGGGGGCGAGTGTTCAGCCCCAGCATTTT